This T cell receptor beta chain was obtained from a study of cytomegalovirus exposure and HLA in healthy donors. Study-wide points: The CMV antigen specificity of a few CMV-associated chains was confirmed through in vitro analysis. Clusters of TCRs from the first cohort tended to co-occur in the roughly 120 validation repertoires (as a later analysis found). Listed as cytomegalovirus-associated were 150 or so TCR beta chains. Reportedly, cytomegalovirus status was diagnosed with high sensitivity and specificity.

On this clone itself: Its cognate antigen is unknown.

TCRdb keeps only in-frame clones here, not all; method: immunoSEQ multiplex PCR. The table includes over 100,000 clones, approximately 89% detected once. V dropped 4 bases and J dropped 0; count of bases not matched to a gene: 7. Germline loops: CDR1 PRHDT, CDR2 FYEKMQ (reference sequence). This CDR3 is built from 16 residues. This sequence was found in a woman younger than 30 in good health and CMV-seronegative. Material: PBMCs. The chain couples TRBV13 to TRBJ1-1, with 8 bases fitting TRBD1. The CDR3 DNA follows: TGTGCCAGCAGCTCGAGATGGACAGGGATGAACACTGAAGCTTTCTTT. Its protein product is CASSSRWTGMNTEAFF.